The 9 T cell receptor beta chains listed next were all sequenced from one sample in a study of blood T cell repertoires in COVID-19. Clones were read by immunoSEQ multiplex PCR, and TCRdb kept only the in-frame ones, dropping some. The repertoire has about 200,000 clones, about 81% of them found once; the top ten carry about 5.6%. Material: peripheral blood. These receptors were collected from a woman between 65 and 79 years old with COVID-19, enrolled during active disease.

The CDR3 DNA reads TGTGCCAGCAGTTTCTCCGGGACAGGGACCGGGGAGCTGTTTTTT. Protein: CASSFSGTGTGELFF. V gene TRBV28 combines with J gene TRBJ2-2; 9 positions match TRBD1. Trimming took 3 bases from V and 5 from J; bases not matched to a gene: 4. Germline-derived CDR1 and CDR2 are MDHEN and SYDVKM. The CDR3 runs to 15 residues. Full variable domain (remainder filled in from reference TRBV28 and TRBJ2-2): DVKVTQSSRYLVKRTGEKVFLECVQDMDHENMFWYRQDPGLGLRLIYFSYDVKMKEKGDIPEGYSVSREKKERFSLILESASTNQTSMYLCASSFSGTGTGELFFGEGSRLTVL.

The V and J genes are TRBV7-9 and TRBJ2-3, with TRBD2 matching 13 bases. The CDR3 is made up of 21 amino acids. Looked up from germline, CDR1 is SEHNR and CDR2 is FQNEAQ (reference sequence). With V trimmed by 7 bases and J by 6 bases, 25 bases remained unmatched. As DNA, the CDR3 is TGTGCCAGCACCTCCAGGACAGGCCCTGGGACTAGCGGGATCCCCCGGGATACGCAGTATTTT. Protein product: CASTSRTGPGTSGIPRDTQYF.

The chain combines TRBV15 with TRBJ1-5; D gene uncertain. Germline CDR1 LNHNV, CDR2 YYDKDF (reference sequence). V lost 0 bases and J 7 bases, leaving 4 bases between the germline ends. The CDR3 loop spans 12 amino acids. The CDR3 protein is CATSRDQQPQHF. The CDR3 bases are TGTGCCACCAGCAGAGATCAGCAGCCCCAGCATTTT. The variable domain in full, with the rest retrieved from reference TRBV15 and TRBJ1-5, is DAMVIQNPRYQVTQFGKPVTLSCSQTLNHNVMYWYQQKSSQAPKLLFHYYDKDFNNEADTPDNFQSRRPNTSFCFLDIRSPGLGDTAMYLCATSRDQQPQHFGDGTRLSIL.

CDR3 residues: CASRKQGFGNTIYF. Here the CDR3 DNA reads TGTGCCAGCAGGAAACAGGGGTTTGGAAACACCATATATTTT. The chain is built from TRBV28 and TRBJ1-3; 7 positions agree with TRBD1. V lost 6 bases to trimming and J lost 3 bases; unmatched junction nucleotides: 5. Germline V gene data show CDR1 as MDHEN and CDR2 as SYDVKM. The CDR3 length is 14 residues.

The rearrangement uses TRBV14 and TRBJ2-1; 12 bases match TRBD2. The CDR3 is 22 residues long. Germline-derived CDR1 and CDR2 are SGHDN and FVKESK. The V and J ends lost 2 bases and 0 bases, in that order; junction bases with no gene match: 17. The CDR3 spells CASSQLQGARRTSGTSYNEQFF. Here the CDR3 DNA reads TGTGCCAGCAGCCAATTGCAGGGGGCGCGCCGGACTAGCGGGACCTCCTACAATGAGCAGTTCTTC.

The rearrangement links TRBV18 to TRBJ2-3; TRBD1 matches 10 bases. Germline trimming cut 4 bases from V and 2 bases from J; bases unmatched to any gene: 15. The CDR3 runs 19 residues. The germline V gene encodes CDR1 KGHSH and CDR2 LQKENI. The CDR3 loop is CASSRTALDRGRVTDTQYF. The CDR3 coding sequence is TGTGCCAGCTCACGCACCGCTTTAGACAGGGGGCGCGTCACAGATACGCAGTATTTT.

The V and J genes are TRBV3-1 (or the pseudogene TRBV3-2) and TRBJ1-6; 9 bases agree with TRBD1. The germline V gene encodes CDR1 LGHDT and CDR2 YNNKEL (reference sequence). Trimming cost V 3 bases and J 6 bases; bases outside gene matches: 3. The CDR3 totals 15 residues. The CDR3 spells CASSHGTGTNSPLHF. The CDR3 DNA is TGTGCCAGCAGCCACGGGACAGGGACTAATTCACCCCTCCACTTT.

The J gene is TRBJ1-4, the V gene TRBV25-1, with 8 bases matching TRBD1. V gave up 8 bases and J gave up 8 bases; unmatched junction bases: 4. The CDR3 contains 12 residues. Germline V lookup: CDR1 MGHDK, CDR2 SYGVNS. Here the CDR3 DNA reads TGTGCCAGCCACAGGGGGGGGGAAAAACTGTTTTTT. Translated: CASHRGGEKLFF.

This sequence joins TRBV11-2 and TRBJ2-5; 7 bases map to TRBD1. Trimming at V came to 2 bases and at J to 5 bases, leaving 14 bases not matched to a gene. The germline gives CDR1 SGHAT, CDR2 FQNNGV. CDR3 length equals 17 residues. This CDR3 is CASSLIPKTGSEETQYF. The CDR3 coding sequence is TGTGCCAGCAGCTTAATCCCCAAGACAGGGAGCGAGGAGACCCAGTACTTC.